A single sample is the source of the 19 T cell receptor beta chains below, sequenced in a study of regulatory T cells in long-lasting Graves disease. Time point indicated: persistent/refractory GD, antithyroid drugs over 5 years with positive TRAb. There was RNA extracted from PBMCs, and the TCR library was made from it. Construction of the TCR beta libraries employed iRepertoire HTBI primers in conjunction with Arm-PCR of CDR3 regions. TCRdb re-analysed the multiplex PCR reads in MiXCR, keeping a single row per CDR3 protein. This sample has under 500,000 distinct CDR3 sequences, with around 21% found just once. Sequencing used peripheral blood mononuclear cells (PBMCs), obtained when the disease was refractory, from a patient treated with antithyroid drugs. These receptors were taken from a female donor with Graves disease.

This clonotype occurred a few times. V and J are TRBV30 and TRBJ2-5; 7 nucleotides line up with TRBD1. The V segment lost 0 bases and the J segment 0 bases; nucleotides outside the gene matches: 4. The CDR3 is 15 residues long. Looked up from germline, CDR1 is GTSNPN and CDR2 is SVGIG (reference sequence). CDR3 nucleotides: TGTGCCTGGAGTGTAGGGGACAGAGACCAAGAGACCCAGTACTTC. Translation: CAWSVGDRDQETQYF.

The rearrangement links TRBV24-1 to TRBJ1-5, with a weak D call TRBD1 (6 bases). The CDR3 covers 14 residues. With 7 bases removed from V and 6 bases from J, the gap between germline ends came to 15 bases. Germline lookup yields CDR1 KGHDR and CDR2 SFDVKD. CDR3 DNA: TGTGCCACCAGAGACAGGTGGGAGGGTCAGCCCCAGCATTTT. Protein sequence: CATRDRWEGQPQHF.

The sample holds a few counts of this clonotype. As DNA, the CDR3 is TGCGCCAGCAGTGACGGGGCCCAAGAGACCCAGTACTTC. This sequence encodes CASSDGAQETQYF. The V call is TRBV10-2, the J call TRBJ2-5, with D perhaps being TRBD1 or TRBD2 (5 bases each). Germline loops: CDR1 WSHSY, CDR2 SAAADI. Trimming took off 3 bases at V and 1 base at J, with 6 bases between the two ends. This CDR3 spans 13 amino acids.

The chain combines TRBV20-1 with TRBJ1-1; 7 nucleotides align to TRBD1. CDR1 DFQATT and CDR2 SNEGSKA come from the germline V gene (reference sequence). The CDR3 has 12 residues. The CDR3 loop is CIFYRGNTEAFF. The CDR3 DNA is TGCATTTTCTACAGGGGGAACACTGAAGCTTTCTTT.

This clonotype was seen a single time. The CDR3 DNA is TGTGCCAGCAGCTTCTCTGCGGACTTACAAGAGACCCAGTACTTC. This encodes CASSFSADLQETQYF. The rearrangement links TRBV5-4 to TRBJ2-5, with D possibly matching TRBD2 (5 bases). The V end was cut by 2 bases, the J end by 2 bases, with 13 bases between. The CDR3 sequence is 15 residues long. Germline loops: CDR1 SGHNT, CDR2 YYREEE (reference sequence).

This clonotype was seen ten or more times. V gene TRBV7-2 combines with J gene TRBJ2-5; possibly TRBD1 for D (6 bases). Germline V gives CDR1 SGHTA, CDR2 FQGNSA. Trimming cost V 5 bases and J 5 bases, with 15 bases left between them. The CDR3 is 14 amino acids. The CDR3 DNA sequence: TGTGCCAGCAGCCCCCGCACAGGGCTGGAGACCCAGTACTTC. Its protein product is CASSPRTGLETQYF.

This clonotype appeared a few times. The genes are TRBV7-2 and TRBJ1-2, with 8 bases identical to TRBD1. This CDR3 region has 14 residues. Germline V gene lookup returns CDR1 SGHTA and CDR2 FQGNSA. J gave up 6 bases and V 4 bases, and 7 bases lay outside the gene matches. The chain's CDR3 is CASSWGQGADGYTF. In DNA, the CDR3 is TGTGCCAGCAGCTGGGGCCAGGGGGCGGATGGCTACACCTTC.

CDR3 nucleotide sequence: TGTGCCAGCAGTTATCTGGGGACATCCGAAGCTTTCTTT. Residues: CASSYLGTSEAFF. The chain has TRBV6-2 or TRBV6-3 and TRBJ1-1; weak D call: TRBD1 (6 bases). V lost 3 bases and J 8 bases, leaving 13 bases between the germline ends. Per germline, CDR1 MNHEY and CDR2 SVGEGT. The CDR3 runs to 13 residues.

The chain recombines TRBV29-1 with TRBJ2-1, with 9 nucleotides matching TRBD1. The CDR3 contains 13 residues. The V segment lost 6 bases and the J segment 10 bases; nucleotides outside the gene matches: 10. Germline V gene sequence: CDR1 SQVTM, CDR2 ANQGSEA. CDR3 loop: CSVAGTGSYEQFF. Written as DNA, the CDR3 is TGCAGCGTCGCGGGGACAGGGTCGTACGAGCAGTTCTTC.

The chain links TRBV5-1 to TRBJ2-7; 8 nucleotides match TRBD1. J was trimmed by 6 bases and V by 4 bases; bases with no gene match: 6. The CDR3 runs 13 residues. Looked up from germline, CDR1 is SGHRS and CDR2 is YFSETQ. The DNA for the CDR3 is TGCGCCAGCAGCCCACCGACAGGGGTCGAGCAGTACTTC. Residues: CASSPPTGVEQYF.

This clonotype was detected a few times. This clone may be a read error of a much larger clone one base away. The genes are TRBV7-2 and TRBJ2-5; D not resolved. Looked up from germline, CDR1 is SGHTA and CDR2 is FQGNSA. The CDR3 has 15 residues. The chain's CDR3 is CASSLGGPRQEAQYF. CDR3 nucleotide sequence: TGTGCCAGCAGCTTAGGTGGTCCTAGGCAAGAGGCCCAGTACTTC.

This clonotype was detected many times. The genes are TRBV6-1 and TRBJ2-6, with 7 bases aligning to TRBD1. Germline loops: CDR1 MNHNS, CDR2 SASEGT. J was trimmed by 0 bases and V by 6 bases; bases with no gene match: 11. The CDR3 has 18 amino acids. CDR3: CASSPDPDRFSGANVLTF. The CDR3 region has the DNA TGTGCCAGCAGCCCGGACCCGGACAGGTTCTCTGGGGCCAACGTCCTGACTTTC.

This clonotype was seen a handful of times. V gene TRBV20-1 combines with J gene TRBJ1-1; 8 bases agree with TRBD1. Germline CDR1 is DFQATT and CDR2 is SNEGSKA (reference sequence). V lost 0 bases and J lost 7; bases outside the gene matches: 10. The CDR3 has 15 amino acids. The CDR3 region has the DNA TGCAGTGCTAGAGACAGGGGGCGGAGGTTCGGTGAAGCTTTCTTT. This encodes CSARDRGRRFGEAFF.

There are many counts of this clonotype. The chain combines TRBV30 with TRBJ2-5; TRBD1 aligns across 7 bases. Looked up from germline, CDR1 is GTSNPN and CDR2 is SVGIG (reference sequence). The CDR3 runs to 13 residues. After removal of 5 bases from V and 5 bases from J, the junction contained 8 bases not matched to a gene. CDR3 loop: CAWDRAIGETQYF. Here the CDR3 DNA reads TGTGCCTGGGACAGGGCCATCGGGGAGACCCAGTACTTC. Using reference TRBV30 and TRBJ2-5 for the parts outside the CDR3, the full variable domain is SQTIHQWPATLVQPVGSPLSLECTVEGTSNPNLYWYRQAAGRGLQLLFYSVGIGQISSEVPQNLSASRPQDRQFILSSKKLLLSDSGFYLCAWDRAIGETQYFGPGTRLLVL.

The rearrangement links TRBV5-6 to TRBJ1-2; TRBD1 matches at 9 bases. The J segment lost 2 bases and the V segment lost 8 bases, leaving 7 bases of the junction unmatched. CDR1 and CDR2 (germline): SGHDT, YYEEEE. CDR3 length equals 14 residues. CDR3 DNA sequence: TGTGCCAGTAGTACAGGGACAGGGAACTATGGCTACACCTTC. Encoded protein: CASSTGTGNYGYTF.

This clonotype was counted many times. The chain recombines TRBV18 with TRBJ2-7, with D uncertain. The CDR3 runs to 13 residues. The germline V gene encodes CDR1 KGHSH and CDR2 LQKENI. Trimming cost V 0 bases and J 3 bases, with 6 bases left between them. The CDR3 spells CASSPPTSYEQYF. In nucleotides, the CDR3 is TGTGCCAGCTCACCACCTACAAGCTACGAGCAGTACTTC. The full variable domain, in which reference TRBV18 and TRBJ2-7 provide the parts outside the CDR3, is NAGVMQNPRHLVRRRGQEARLRCSPMKGHSHVYWYRQLPEEGLKFMVYLQKENIIDESGMPKERFSAEFPKEGPSILRIQQVVRGDSAAYFCASSPPTSYEQYFGPGTRLTVT.

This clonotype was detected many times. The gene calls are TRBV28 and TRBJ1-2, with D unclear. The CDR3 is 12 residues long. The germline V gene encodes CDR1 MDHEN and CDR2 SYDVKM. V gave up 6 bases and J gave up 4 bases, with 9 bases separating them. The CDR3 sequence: CASRGSVYGYTF. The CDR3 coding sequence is TGTGCCAGCAGGGGGTCGGTCTATGGCTACACCTTC.

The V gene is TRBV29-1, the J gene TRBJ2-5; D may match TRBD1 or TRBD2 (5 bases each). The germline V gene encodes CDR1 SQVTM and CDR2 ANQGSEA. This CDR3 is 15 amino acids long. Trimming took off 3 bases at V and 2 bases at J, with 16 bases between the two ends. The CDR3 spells CSVDLGAGVQETQYF. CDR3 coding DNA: TGCAGCGTTGACTTAGGGGCGGGCGTACAAGAGACCCAGTACTTC.

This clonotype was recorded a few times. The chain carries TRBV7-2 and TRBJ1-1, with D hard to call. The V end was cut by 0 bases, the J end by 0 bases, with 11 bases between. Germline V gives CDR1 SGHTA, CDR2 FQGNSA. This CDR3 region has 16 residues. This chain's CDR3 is CASSLATASLNTEAFF. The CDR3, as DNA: TGTGCCAGCAGCTTAGCCACAGCATCCCTGAACACTGAAGCTTTCTTT.